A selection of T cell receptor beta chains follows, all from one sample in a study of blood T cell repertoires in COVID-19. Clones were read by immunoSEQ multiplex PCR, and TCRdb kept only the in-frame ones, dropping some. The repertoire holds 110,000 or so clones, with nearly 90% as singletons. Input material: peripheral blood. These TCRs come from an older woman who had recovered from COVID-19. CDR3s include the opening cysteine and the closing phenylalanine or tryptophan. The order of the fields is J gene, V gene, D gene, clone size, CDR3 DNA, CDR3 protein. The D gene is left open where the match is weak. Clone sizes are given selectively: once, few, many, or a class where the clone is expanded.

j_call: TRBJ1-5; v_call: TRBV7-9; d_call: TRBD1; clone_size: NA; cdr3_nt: TGTGCCAGCAGCCCCCGACAGGGTCACAATCAGCCCCAGCATTTT; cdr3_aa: CASSPRQGHNQPQHF
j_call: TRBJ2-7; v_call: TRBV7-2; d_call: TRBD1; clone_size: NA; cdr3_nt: TGTGCCAGCAGCGCGACAGGGGTGGGCTACGAGCAGTACTTC; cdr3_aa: CASSATGVGYEQYF
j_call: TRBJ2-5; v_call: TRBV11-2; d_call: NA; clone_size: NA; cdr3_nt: TGTGCCAGCAGCTTAGGGGCAGGCAACGAAGAGACCCAGTACTTC; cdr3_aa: CASSLGAGNEETQYF
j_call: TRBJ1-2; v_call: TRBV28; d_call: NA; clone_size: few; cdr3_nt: TGTGCCATCACGGACAGCCCCAACTATGGCTACACCTTC; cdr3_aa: CAITDSPNYGYTF
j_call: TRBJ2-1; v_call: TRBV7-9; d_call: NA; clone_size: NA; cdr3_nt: TGTGCCAGCAGCTCCCAAGGGGACACCCAGTTCTTC; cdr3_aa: CASSSQGDTQFF
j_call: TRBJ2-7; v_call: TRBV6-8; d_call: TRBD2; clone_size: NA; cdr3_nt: TGTGCCAGCAGCCAGGGACTAGGCTCTCTCGAGCAGTACTTC; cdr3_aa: CASSQGLGSLEQYF
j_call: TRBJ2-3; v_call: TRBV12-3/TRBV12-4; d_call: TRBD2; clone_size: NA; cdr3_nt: TGTGCCAGCAGTCCACTAGCGGGGAATACGCAGTATTTT; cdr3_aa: CASSPLAGNTQYF
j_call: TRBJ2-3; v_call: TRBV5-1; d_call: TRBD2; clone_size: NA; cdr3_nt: TGCGCCAGCAGCTTGGCTGGGGGGGGTGGCACAGATACGCAGTATTTT; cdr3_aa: CASSLAGGGGTDTQYF
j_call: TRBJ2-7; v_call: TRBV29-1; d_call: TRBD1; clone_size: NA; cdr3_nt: TGCAGCGTTGGGGGAAGGACAGGGTCCTACGAGCAGTACTTC; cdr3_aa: CSVGGRTGSYEQYF
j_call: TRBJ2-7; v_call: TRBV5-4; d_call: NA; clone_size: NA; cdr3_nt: TGTGCCAGCAGCTTGACAGGAATCAACGAGCAGTACTTC; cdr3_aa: CASSLTGINEQYF
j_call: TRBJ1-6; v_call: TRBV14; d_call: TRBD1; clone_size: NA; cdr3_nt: TGTGCCAGCAGCTTGACAGGGAATTCACCCCTCCACTTT; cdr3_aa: CASSLTGNSPLHF
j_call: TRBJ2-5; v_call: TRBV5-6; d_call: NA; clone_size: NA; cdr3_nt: TGTGCCAGCAGCTTGGCCGGGTCAGAAGAGACCCAGTACTTC; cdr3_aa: CASSLAGSEETQYF
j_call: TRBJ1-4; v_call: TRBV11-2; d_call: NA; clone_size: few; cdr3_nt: TGTGCCAGCAGCTTTTTGTCAGGGATTGAAAAAAAACTGTTTTTT; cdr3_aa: CASSFLSGIEKKLFF
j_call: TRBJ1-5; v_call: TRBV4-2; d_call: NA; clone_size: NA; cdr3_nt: TGTGCCAGCAGCCAAGTACAGGGAGGGCATCAGCCCCAGCATTTT; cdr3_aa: CASSQVQGGHQPQHF
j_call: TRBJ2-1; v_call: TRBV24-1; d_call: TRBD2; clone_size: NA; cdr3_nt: TGTGCCACCAGTGATCCTAGCGGACCCGGGGGTGAGCAGTTCTTC; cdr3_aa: CATSDPSGPGGEQFF
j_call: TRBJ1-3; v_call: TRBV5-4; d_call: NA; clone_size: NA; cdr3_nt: TGTGCCAGCAGCCCGACAGTCTCTGGAAACACCATATATTTT; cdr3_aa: CASSPTVSGNTIYF
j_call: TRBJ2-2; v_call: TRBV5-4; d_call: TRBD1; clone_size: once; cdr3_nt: TGTGCCAGCAGCTCTCCCACAGGGGGCGACACCGGGGAGCTGTTTTTT; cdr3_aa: CASSSPTGGDTGELFF
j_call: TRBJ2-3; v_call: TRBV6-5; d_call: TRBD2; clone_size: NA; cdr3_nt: TGTGCCAGCAGTTTTAGCGGGAGGGCAGATACGCAGTATTTT; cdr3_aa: CASSFSGRADTQYF
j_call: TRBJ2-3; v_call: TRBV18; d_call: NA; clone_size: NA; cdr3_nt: TGTGCCAGCCTTGAGCGCCGCTCCACAGATACGCAGTATTTT; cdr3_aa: CASLERRSTDTQYF
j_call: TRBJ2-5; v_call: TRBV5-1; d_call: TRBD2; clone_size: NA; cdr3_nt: TGCGCCAGCAGCTTGGCCTCGGGGGGAGGAGAGACCCAGTACTTC; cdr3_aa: CASSLASGGGETQYF
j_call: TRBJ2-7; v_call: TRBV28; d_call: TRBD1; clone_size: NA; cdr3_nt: TGTGCCAGCAGGGGACAGGGAACCTACGAGCAGTACTTC; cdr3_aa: CASRGQGTYEQYF
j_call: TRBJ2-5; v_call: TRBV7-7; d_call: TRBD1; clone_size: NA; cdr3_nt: TGTGCCAGCAGCCCGGGGACGGGGACAGGGCGAGAGACCCAGTACTTC; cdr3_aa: CASSPGTGTGRETQYF
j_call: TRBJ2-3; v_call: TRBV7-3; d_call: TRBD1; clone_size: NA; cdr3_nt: TGTGCCAGCAGTGGGACAGGGGGCATAGCAGATACGCAGTATTTT; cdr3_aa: CASSGTGGIADTQYF
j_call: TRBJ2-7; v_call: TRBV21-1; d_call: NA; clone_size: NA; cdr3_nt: TGTGCCAGCAGCAATGGCCTCGGGACAGGGTCCCTAACCTGGTACTTC; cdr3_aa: CASSNGLGTGSLTWYF
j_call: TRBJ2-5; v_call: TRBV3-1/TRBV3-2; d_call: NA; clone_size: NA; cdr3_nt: TGTGCCAGCAGCCTCGGCCCTAGCGTCGAGACCCAGTACTTC; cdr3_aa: CASSLGPSVETQYF
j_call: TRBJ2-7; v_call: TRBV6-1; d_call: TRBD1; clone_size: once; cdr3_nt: TGTGCCAGCAGTGAATATGGAGGATGGGACAGGGAGGCCTACGAGCAGTACTTC; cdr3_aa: CASSEYGGWDREAYEQYF
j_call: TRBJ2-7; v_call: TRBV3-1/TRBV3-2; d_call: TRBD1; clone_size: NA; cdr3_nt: TGTGCCAGCAGCGACAGGGGGACAGGGCAGTACTTC; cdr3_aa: CASSDRGTGQYF
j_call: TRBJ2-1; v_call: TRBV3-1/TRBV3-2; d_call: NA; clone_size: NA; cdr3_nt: TGTGCCAGCAGCCGGAGGAGGACGTCCTACAATGAGCAGTTCTTC; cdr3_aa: CASSRRRTSYNEQFF
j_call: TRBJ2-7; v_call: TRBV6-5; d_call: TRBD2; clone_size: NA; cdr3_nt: TGTGCCAGCAGTTTTAGCGGGGGGATATACGAGCAGTACTTC; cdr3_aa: CASSFSGGIYEQYF
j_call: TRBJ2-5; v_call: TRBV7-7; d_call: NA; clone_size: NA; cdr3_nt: TGTGCCAGCAGCTTTACCTCAGGAGAGACCCAGTACTTC; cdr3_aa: CASSFTSGETQYF
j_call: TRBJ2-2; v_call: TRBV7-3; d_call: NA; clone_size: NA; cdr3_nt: TGTGCCAGCACCCAGGGGATCAACACCGGGGAGCTGTTTTTT; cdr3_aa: CASTQGINTGELFF
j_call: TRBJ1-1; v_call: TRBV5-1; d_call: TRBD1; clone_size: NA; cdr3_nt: TGCGCCAGCAGCGCCACTCCCAGGGGGCGCGACACTGAAGCTTTCTTT; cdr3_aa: CASSATPRGRDTEAFF
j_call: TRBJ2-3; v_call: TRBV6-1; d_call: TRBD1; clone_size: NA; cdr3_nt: TGTGCCAGCAGTGACACACGTAGGGGGCCCACAGATACGCAGTATTTT; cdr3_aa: CASSDTRRGPTDTQYF
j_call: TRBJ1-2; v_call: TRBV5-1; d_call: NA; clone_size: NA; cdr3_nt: TGCGCCAGCAGCTTGTTCCAGGCCGAGGGTGGCTACACCTTC; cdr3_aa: CASSLFQAEGGYTF
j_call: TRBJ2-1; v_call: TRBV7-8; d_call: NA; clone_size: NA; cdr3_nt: TGTGCCAGCAGCTTAAATCTCCAGGGAGGAACTAGACTAGTATGGAATGAGCAGTTCTTC; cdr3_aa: CASSLNLQGGTRLVWNEQFF
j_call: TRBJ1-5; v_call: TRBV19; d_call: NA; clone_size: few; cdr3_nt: TGTGCCAGTAGTACCCGCTGGGGGGGGCGACAGCCCCAGCATTTT; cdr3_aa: CASSTRWGGRQPQHF
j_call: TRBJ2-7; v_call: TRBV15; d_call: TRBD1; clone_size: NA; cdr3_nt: TGTGCCACCAGCAGGGCCGGGACAGGGTCCTACGAGCAGTACTTC; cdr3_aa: CATSRAGTGSYEQYF
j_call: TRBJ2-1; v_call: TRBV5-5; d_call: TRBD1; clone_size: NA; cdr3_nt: TGTGCCAGCAGCATTGACAGGGTCGGCTACAATGAGCAGTTCTTC; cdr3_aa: CASSIDRVGYNEQFF
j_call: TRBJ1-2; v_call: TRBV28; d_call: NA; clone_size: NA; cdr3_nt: TGTGCCAGCGGGAGTGGCCCGAACTATGGCTACACCTTC; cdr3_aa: CASGSGPNYGYTF
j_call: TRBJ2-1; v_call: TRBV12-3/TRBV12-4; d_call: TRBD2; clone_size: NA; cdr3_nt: TGTGCCAGCGGGACTAGCGGGCTTAATGAGCAGTTCTTC; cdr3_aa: CASGTSGLNEQFF
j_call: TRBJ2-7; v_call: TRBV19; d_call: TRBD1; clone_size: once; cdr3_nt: TGTGCCAGTAGTATAGAAGGGACAGCAAGCTACGAGCAGTACTTC; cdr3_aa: CASSIEGTASYEQYF
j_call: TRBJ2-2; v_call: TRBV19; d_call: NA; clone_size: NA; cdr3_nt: TGTGCCAGTAGTCGGAGAGCCCAAAACACCGGGGAGCTGTTTTTT; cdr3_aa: CASSRRAQNTGELFF
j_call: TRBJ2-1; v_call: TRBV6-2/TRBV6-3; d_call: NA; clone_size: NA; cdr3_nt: TGTGCCAGCAGTTACCACGGTGGAGGGAGCGGTGAGCAGTTCTTC; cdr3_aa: CASSYHGGGSGEQFF
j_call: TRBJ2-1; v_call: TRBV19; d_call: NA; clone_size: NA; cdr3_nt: TGTGCCAGTAGTCCGGCTAGCGTTTATCTAGGGGATGAGCAGTTCTTC; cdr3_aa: CASSPASVYLGDEQFF
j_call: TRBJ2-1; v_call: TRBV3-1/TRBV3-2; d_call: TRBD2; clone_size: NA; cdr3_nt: TGTGCCAGCAGCCAAGAAATGACTAGCGGGATGGGAAGTAAGCAGTTCTTC; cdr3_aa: CASSQEMTSGMGSKQFF
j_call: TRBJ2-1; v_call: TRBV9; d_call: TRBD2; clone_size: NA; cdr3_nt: TGTGCCAGCAGCGTAAGTGGGAGGGCCTACAATGAGCAGTTCTTC; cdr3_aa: CASSVSGRAYNEQFF
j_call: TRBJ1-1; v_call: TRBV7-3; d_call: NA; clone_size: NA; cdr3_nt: TGTGCCAGCAGCGAGAGAGGCCGATGGGTGAACACTGAAGCTTTCTTT; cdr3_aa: CASSERGRWVNTEAFF
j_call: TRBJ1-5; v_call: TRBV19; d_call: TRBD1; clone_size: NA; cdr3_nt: TGTGCCAGCACGGACAGGGAATATCAGCCCCAGCATTTT; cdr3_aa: CASTDREYQPQHF
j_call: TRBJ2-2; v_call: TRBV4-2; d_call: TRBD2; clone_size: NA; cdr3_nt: TGTGCCAGCAGCCCCGGACTAGCGGGAAACACCGGGGAGCTGTTTTTT; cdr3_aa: CASSPGLAGNTGELFF
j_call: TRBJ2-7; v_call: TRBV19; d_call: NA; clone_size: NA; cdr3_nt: TGTGCCAGTAGCCCGGCAGGGAATGCCTACGAGCAGTACTTC; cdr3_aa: CASSPAGNAYEQYF
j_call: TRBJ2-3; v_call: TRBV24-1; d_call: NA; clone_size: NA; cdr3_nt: TGTGCCACCAGTGGCCAGGTTAGCACAGATACGCAGTATTTT; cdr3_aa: CATSGQVSTDTQYF
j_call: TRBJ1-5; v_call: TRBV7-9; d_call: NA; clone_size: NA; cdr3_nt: TGTGCCAGCAGCTTAGACGGGTCGGGGCAGCCCCAGCATTTT; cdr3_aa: CASSLDGSGQPQHF